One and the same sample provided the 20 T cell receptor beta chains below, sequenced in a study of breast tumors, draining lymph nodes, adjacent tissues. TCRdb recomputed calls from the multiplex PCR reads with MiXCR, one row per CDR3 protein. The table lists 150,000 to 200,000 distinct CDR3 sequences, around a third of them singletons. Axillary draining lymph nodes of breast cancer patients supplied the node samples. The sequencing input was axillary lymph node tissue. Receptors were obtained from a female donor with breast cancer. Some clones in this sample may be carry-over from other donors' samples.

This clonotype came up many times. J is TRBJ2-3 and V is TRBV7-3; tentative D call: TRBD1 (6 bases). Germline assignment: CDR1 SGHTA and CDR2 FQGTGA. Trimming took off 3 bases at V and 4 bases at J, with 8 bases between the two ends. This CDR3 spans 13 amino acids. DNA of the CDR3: TGTGCCAGCAGCTTGCAGGGGTCAGATACGCAGTATTTT. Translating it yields CASSLQGSDTQYF.

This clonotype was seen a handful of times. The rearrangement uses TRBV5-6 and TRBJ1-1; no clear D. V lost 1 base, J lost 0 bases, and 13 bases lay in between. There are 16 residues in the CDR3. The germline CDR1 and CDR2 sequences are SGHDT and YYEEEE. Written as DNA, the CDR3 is TGTGCCAGCAGCTTGACCACTAGGAACCTGAACACTGAAGCTTTCTTT. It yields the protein CASSLTTRNLNTEAFF.

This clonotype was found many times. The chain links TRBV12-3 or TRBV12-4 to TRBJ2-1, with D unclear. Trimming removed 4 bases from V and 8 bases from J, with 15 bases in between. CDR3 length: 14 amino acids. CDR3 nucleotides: TGTGCCAGCAGTTCTCGGGTAGGTTTAGATGAGCAGTTCTTC. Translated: CASSSRVGLDEQFF.

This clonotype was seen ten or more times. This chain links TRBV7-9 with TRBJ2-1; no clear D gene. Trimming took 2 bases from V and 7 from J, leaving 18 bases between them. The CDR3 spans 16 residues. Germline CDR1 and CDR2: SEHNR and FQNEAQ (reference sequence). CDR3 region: CASSLNMPEIENEQFF. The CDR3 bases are TGTGCCAGCAGCTTAAATATGCCGGAGATTGAGAATGAGCAGTTCTTC.

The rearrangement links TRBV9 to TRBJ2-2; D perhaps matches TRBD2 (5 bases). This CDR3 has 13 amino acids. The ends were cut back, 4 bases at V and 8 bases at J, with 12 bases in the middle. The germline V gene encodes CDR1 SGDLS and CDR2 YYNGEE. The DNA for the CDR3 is TGTGCCAGCAGCTCCCGGACGGGAGGGGAGCTGTTTTTT. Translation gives CASSSRTGGELFF. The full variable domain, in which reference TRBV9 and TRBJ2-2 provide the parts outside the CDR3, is DSGVTQTPKHLITATGQRVTLRCSPRSGDLSVYWYQQSLDQGLQFLIQYYNGEERAKGNILERFSAQQFPDLHSELNLSSLELGDSALYFCASSSRTGGELFFGEGSRLTVL.

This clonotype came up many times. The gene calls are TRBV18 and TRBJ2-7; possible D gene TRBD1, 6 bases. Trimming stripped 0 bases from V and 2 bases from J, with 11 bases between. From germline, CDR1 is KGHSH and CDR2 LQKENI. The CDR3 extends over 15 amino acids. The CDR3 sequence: CASSPPAGATYEQYF. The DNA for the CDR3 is TGTGCCAGCTCACCACCCGCAGGGGCTACCTACGAGCAGTACTTC.

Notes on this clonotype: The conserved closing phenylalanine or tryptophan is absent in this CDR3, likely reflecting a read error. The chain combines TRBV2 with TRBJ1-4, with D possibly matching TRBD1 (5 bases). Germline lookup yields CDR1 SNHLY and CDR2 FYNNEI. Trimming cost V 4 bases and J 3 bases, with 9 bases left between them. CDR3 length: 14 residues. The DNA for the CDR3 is TGTGCCAGCAGTGCGACAGTACCTAATGAAAAACTGTTTTCT. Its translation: CASSATVPNEKLFS.

CDR3 bases: TGTGCCAGCAGCTTATGGAATGCGGAGAACACTGAAGCTTTCTTT. It yields the protein CASSLWNAENTEAFF. The J gene is TRBJ1-1, the V gene TRBV7-2; D remains ambiguous. The germline CDR1 and CDR2 sequences are SGHTA and FQGNSA. V was clipped by 2 bases and J by 1 base, with 11 bases between them. The CDR3 is 15 amino acids. Full variable domain (missing parts from reference TRBV7-2 and TRBJ1-1): GAGVSQSPSNKVTEKGKDVELRCDPISGHTALYWYRQSLGQGLEFLIYFQGNSAPDKSGLPSDRFSAERTGGSVSTLTIQRTQQEDSAVYLCASSLWNAENTEAFFGQGTRLTVV.

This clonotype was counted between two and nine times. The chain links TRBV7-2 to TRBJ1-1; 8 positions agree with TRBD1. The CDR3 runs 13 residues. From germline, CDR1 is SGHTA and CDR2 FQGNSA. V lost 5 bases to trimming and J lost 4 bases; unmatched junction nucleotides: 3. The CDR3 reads CASSVQGGTEAFF. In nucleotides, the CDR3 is TGTGCCAGCAGCGTACAGGGGGGCACTGAAGCTTTCTTT.

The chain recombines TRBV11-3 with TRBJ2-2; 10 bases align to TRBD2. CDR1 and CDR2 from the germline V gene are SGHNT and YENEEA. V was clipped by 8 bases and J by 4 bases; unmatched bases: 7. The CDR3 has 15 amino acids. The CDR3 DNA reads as TGTGCCAGCGGAAATAGCGGGGGGACCACCGGGGAGCTGTTTTTT. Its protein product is CASGNSGGTTGELFF.

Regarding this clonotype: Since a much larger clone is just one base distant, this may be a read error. Written as DNA, the CDR3 is TGTGCCAGCGCCCTTTGGAGGGGGGATGAAAAACTGTTTTTT. It yields the protein CASALWRGDEKLFF. The gene calls are TRBV6-6 and TRBJ1-4, with D possibly TRBD1 on 6 matching bases. V dropped 8 bases and J dropped 6 bases, with 16 bases sitting between them. Germline CDR1 reads MNHNY; CDR2 reads SVGAGI (reference sequence). The CDR3 is made up of 14 amino acids.

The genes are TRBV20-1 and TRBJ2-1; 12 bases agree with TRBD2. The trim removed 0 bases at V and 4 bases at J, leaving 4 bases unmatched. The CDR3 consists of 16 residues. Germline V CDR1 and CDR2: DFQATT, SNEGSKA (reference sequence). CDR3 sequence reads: CSARDRTSGTYNEQFF. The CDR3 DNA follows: TGCAGTGCTAGAGACCGGACTAGCGGGACATACAATGAGCAGTTCTTC.

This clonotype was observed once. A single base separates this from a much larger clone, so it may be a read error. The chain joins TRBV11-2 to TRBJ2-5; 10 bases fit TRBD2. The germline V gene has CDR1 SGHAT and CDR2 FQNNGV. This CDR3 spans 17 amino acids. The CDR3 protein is CASSPPLAGAPQEIQYF. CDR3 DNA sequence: TGTGCCAGCAGCCCCCCCCTAGCGGGGGCCCCCCAAGAGATCCAGTACTTC.

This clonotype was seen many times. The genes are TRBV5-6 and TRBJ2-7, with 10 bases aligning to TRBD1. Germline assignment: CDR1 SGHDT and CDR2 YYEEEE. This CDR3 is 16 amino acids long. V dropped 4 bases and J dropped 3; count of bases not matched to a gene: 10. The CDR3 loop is CASSRIDRGLSYEQYF. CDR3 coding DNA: TGTGCCAGCAGCCGAATCGACAGGGGGCTTAGCTACGAGCAGTACTTC.

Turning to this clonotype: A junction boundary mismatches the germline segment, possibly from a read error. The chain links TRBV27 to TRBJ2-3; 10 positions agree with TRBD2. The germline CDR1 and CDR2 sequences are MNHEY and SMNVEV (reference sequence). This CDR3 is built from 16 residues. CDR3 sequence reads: CTSTQPSGSRTDTQYF. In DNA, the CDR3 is TGTACCAGCACCCAGCCTAGCGGGAGTAGAACAGATACGCAGTATTTT.

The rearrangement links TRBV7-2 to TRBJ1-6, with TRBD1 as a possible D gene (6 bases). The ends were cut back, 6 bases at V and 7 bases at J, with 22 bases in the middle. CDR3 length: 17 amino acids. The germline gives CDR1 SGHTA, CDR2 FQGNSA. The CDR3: CASRPFGGQGTNSPLHF. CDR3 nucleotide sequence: TGTGCCAGCAGACCATTCGGGGGTCAGGGGACCAATTCACCCCTCCACTTT.

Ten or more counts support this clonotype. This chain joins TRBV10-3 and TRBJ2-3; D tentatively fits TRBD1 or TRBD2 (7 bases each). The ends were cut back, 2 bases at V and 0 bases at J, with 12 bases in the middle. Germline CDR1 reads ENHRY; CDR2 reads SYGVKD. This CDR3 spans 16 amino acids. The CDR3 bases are TGTGCCATCAGTGAGCCCAGGGGGGGGAGCACAGATACGCAGTATTTT. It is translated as CAISEPRGGSTDTQYF.

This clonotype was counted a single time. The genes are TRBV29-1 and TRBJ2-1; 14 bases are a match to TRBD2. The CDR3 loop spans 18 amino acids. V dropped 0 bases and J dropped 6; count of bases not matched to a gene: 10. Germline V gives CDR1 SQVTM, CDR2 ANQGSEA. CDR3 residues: CSVEDPAGLAGGFNEQFF. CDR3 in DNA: TGCAGCGTTGAAGATCCGGCCGGACTAGCGGGGGGATTCAATGAGCAGTTCTTC.

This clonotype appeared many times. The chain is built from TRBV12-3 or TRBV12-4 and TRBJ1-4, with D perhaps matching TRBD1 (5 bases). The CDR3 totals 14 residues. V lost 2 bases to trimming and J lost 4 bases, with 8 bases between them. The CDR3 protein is CASSLRQLNEKLFF. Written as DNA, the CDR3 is TGTGCCAGCAGTTTACGACAGCTTAATGAAAAACTGTTTTTT.

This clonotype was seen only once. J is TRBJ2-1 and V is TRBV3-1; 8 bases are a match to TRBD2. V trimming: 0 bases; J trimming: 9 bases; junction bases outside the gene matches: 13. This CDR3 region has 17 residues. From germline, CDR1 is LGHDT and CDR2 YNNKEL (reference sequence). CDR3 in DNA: TGTGCCAGCAGCCAAGATTTTACAGGACTAGCAATGAGTGAGCAGTTCTTC. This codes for CASSQDFTGLAMSEQFF.